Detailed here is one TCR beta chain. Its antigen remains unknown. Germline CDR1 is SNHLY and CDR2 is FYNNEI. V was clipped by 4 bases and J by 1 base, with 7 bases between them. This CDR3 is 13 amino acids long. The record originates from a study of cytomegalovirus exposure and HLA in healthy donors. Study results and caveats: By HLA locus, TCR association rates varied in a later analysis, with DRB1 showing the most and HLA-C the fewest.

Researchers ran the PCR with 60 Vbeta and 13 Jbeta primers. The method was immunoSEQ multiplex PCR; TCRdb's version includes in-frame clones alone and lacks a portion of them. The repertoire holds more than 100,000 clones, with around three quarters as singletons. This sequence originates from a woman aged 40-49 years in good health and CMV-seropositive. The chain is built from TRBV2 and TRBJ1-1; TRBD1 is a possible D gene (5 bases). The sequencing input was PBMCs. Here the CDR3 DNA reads TGTGCCAGCAGTGTCCAGGGGAACACTGAAGCTTTCTTT. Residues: CASSVQGNTEAFF. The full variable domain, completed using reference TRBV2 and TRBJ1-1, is EPEVTQTPSHQVTQMGQEVILRCVPISNHLYFYWYRQILGQKVEFLVSFYNNEISEKSEIFDDQFSVERPDGSNFTLKIRSTKLEDSAMYFCASSVQGNTEAFFGQGTRLTVV.